This TCR beta chain was sequenced in a study of blood T cell repertoires in COVID-19. The V and J ends lost 5 bases and 4 bases, in that order; junction bases with no gene match: 12. The CDR3 sequence is 18 residues long. CDR1 and CDR2 from the germline V gene are SGHAT and FQNNGV. This clone has only a few counts. Here immunoSEQ multiplex PCR was the method, and the copy in TCRdb shows in-frame clones only, minus some. The data show 150,000 to 200,000 clones, around 82% seen once. Study members were between roughly 18 and 100 years old and lived in 20 to 25 US regions. This chain uses TRBV11-2 with TRBJ2-2; 11 bases line up with TRBD2. This TCR came from a woman aged 45-60 years with acute COVID-19. Specimen: PBMCs or T cells enriched from blood (not recorded which). The CDR3 sequence: CASSPLPLAGGRTGELFF. The CDR3 DNA reads as TGTGCCAGCAGCCCGCTCCCTTTAGCGGGGGGGCGCACCGGGGAGCTGTTTTTT.